This entry concerns a single TCR beta chain. What it recognizes is unknown. UMI-tagged 5'RACE template switching yielded the TCR beta cDNA. TCRdb reanalyzed the 5' RACE reads, giving one entry per CDR3 protein sequence and no DNA. This listing includes 500,000 to 700,000 distinct CDR3 sequences. The entry originates in a study of T cells expressing NK-cell markers. Across the whole study: From sorted CD3+CD56+NKG2C+, CD3+CD56+NKG2C- and CD3+CD56-NKG2C+ T cells came the TCR beta repertoires. The eight sequenced donors comprised seven who were HCMV-seropositive and one who was seronegative. General study findings and limits: The study found these clonotypes also leading the CD3+CD56-NKG2C+ fraction in a handful of donors.

Germline V CDR1 and CDR2: LGHDT, YNNKEL (reference sequence). The CDR3 loop spans 17 amino acids. The chain recombines TRBV3-1 with TRBJ2-1; the TCRdb D gene call, TRBD1, has no DNA to confirm it. The sequence derives from a man between 18 and 29 years old in good health. The sequenced sample consisted of blood T cells: a sorted CD56 or NKG2C T cell subset, CD4+ or CD8+ T cells, or bulk PBMC T cells (not recorded which). CDR3 amino acids: CASSHIRDASSYNEQFF.